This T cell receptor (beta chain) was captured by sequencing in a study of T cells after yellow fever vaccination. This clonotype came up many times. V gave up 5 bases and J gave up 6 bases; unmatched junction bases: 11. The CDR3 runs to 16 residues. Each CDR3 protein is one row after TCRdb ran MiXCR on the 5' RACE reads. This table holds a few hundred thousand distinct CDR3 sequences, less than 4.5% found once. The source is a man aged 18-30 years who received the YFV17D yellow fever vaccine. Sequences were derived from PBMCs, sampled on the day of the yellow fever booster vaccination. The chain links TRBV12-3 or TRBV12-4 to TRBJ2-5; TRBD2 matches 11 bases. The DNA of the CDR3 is TGTGCCAGCAGTCCCACTCTAGCGGGGGGCCTACAGACCCAGTACTTC. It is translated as CASSPTLAGGLQTQYF.